The rows below give T cell receptor beta chains drawn from one sample of a study of regulatory T cells in long-lasting Graves disease. TCRdb passed the multiplex PCR reads through MiXCR, listing each CDR3 protein once. The data show around 420,000 distinct CDR3 sequences, about 15% seen once. These data were also reused for a study on T cells in Graves' hyperthyroidism and ophthalmopathy.

Sequencing used peripheral blood mononuclear cells (PBMCs), obtained at new diagnosis, from a patient treated with antithyroid drugs. The origin of the receptors is a woman between 35 and 50 years old with Graves disease. CDR3s include the opening cysteine and the closing phenylalanine or tryptophan. D genes are given only for firm matches. The size entry is marked missing in some rows and otherwise reads once, few, many or a size class.

d_gene	v_gene	abundance	j_gene	CDR3nt	CDR3aa
TRBD2	TRBV29-1	many	TRBJ2-7	TGCAGCGTTGAGGGGAAGCGGGAGAGCTCCTACGAGCAGTACTTC	CSVEGKRESSYEQYF
TRBD1	TRBV20-1	.	TRBJ1-1	TGCAGTGCTTCCGGGACAGAGAACACTGAAGCTTTCTTT	CSASGTENTEAFF
.	TRBV12-3/TRBV12-4	.	TRBJ2-7	TGTGCCAGCAGTTTCGGATTTCGCACTTACGAGCAGTACTTC	CASSFGFRTYEQYF
.	TRBV2	many	TRBJ2-4	TGTGCCAGCAGTGAAGGATGGATACCGGGACTAGCCAAAAACATTCAGTACTTC	CASSEGWIPGLAKNIQYF
TRBD2	TRBV4-1	.	TRBJ2-2	TGCGCCAGCAGCCTGCCCGGGACTATAAGAAGGGAGCTGTTTTTT	CASSLPGTIRRELFF
TRBD1	TRBV28	.	TRBJ2-3	TGTGCCAGCAGTTTGATAGACAGGGAAAATACGCAGTATTTT	CASSLIDRENTQYF
TRBD1	TRBV29-1	.	TRBJ1-2	TGCAGCGCCGAGGACAGGGGTTATGGCTACACCTTC	CSAEDRGYGYTF
.	TRBV10-2	.	TRBJ1-6	TGCGCCAGCAGAGCTGACATGAACCTCCACTTT	CASRADMNLHF
TRBD2	TRBV5-4	.	TRBJ2-2	TGTGCCAGCAGCTTGGTATTCACGGGACTAGCGGGAGTTGGCACCGGGGAGCTGTTTTTT	CASSLVFTGLAGVGTGELFF
TRBD1	TRBV6-1	many	TRBJ1-1	TGTGCCAGCAGACAGGGGGTAGAGAACACTGAAGCTTTCTTT	CASRQGVENTEAFF
.	TRBV12-3/TRBV12-4	many	TRBJ1-5	TGTGCCAGCAGTTTAGAACGGGGACCTTCCGATCAGCCCCAGCATTTT	CASSLERGPSDQPQHF
.	TRBV7-6	many	TRBJ2-2	TGTGCCAGCAGCTCCTATAACAGGGCCACCGGGGAGCTGTTTTTT	CASSSYNRATGELFF
.	TRBV12-3/TRBV12-4	many	TRBJ1-1	TGTGCCAGCAGCCAAAACACCAGGAACACTGAAGCTTTCTTT	CASSQNTRNTEAFF
.	TRBV6-2/TRBV6-3	few	TRBJ2-1	TGTGCCAGCAGTTACGAGCTAGCGAGTTTTCAGAGTGGTGAGCAGTTCTTC	CASSYELASFQSGEQFF
.	TRBV4-2	few	TRBJ1-1	TGTGCCAGCAGCCGAGATCAAGGACGGGAACTAGAAGCTTTCTTT	CASSRDQGRELEAFF
TRBD1	TRBV27	many	TRBJ1-6	TGTGCCAGCAGTGCCAGGACAGGGGTAAATAATTCACCCCTCCACTTT	CASSARTGVNNSPLHF
.	TRBV30	.	TRBJ2-1	TGTGCCTGGAGTCTCCCCAATGGGCAGTTCTTC	CAWSLPNGQFF
.	TRBV12-3/TRBV12-4	many	TRBJ2-2	TGTGCCAGCAGTCCTGACAGGCGCACCGGGGAGCTGTTTTTT	CASSPDRRTGELFF
.	TRBV9	many	TRBJ2-7	TGTGCCAGCAGCGTAGCTACATGGGACGAGCAGTACTTC	CASSVATWDEQYF
TRBD2	TRBV7-2	many	TRBJ2-7	TGTGCCAGCAAAGCCGGGACTAGGGAGGACGAGCAGTACTTC	CASKAGTREDEQYF
.	TRBV12-3/TRBV12-4	many	TRBJ2-7	TGTGCCAGCAGTTTCGAGAACGCACAGGGCCCGTACTTC	CASSFENAQGPYF
TRBD1	TRBV24-1	.	TRBJ1-2	TGTGCCACCAGTGAGGCCGGGACAGGGGCTCAACTCTACTATGGCTACACCTTC	CATSEAGTGAQLYYGYTF
TRBD2	TRBV28	many	TRBJ2-1	TGTGCCTCCTCGAGGAGCGGGAGTGACAATGAGCAGTTCTTC	CASSRSGSDNEQFF
TRBD2	TRBV7-9	few	TRBJ2-7	TGTGCCAGCAGCCCCCGGACTAGCGGGATGGGGGTCCACGAGCAGTACTTC	CASSPRTSGMGVHEQYF
TRBD2	TRBV19	.	TRBJ2-1	TGTGCCAGTAGTATTTTTGCGACTAGCGGCTTTTACAATGAGCAGTTCTTC	CASSIFATSGFYNEQFF
TRBD2	TRBV11-3	few	TRBJ2-1	TGTGCCAGCAGCCCGACGTGGCGGGAGGCCCACAATGAGCAGTTCTTC	CASSPTWREAHNEQFF
TRBD2	TRBV28	few	TRBJ2-7	TGTGCCAGCAGTTCCCTAGCGGGCCTCTACGAGCAGTACTTC	CASSSLAGLYEQYF
.	TRBV30	.	TRBJ1-2	TGTGCCTGGAGTACAGGTTCTGGCTACACCTTC	CAWSTGSGYTF
.	TRBV7-2	many	TRBJ2-5	TGTGCCAGCAGTAACACAGGATCCCAAGAGACCCAGTACTTC	CASSNTGSQETQYF
TRBD1	TRBV20-1	many	TRBJ2-7	TGCAGTGCTAGAGATCGAAGGACAGGGGGTCTGGACTACGAGCAGTACTTC	CSARDRRTGGLDYEQYF
TRBD1	TRBV27	few	TRBJ1-5	TGTGCCAGCAGTTTAATAGGAGGGGGCTTACAGCCCCAGCATTTT	CASSLIGGGLQPQHF
TRBD1	TRBV28	few	TRBJ1-4	TGTGCCAGCAGTCGGGGCAGGGGGTTAACAACTAATGAAAAACTGTTTTTT	CASSRGRGLTTNEKLFF
.	TRBV2	many	TRBJ1-5	TGTGCCAGCGCGCCCAGCCAAGGGGGCAATCAGCCCCAGCATTTT	CASAPSQGGNQPQHF
TRBD2	TRBV20-1	.	TRBJ2-7	TGCAGTGCTTGGTCTAGCGGGAGGGCCGAGGCCGAGCAGTACTTC	CSAWSSGRAEAEQYF
TRBD2	TRBV20-1	.	TRBJ2-1	TGCAGTGCCAGGACTAGCGGGAGTCGGGATGAGCAGTTCTTC	CSARTSGSRDEQFF
TRBD2	TRBV6-2/TRBV6-3	.	TRBJ2-1	TGTGCCAGCAGTTGGCGGGGGGACAATGAGCAGTTCTTC	CASSWRGDNEQFF
.	TRBV6-1	.	TRBJ2-3	TGTGCCAGCAGCGAAGAACGCACAGATACGCAGTATTTT	CASSEERTDTQYF
TRBD1	TRBV13	many	TRBJ2-7	TGTGCCAGCAGCCCGGACAGGCCCCCCTACGAGCAGTACTTC	CASSPDRPPYEQYF
.	TRBV24-1	few	TRBJ2-1	TGTGCCAGCAAAACCGGGATTCAAAACTACAATGAGCAGTTCTTC	CASKTGIQNYNEQFF
.	TRBV28	few	TRBJ2-1	TGTGCCAGCAGTCCAGACAAGGGCTCCTACAATGAGCAGTTCTTC	CASSPDKGSYNEQFF
.	TRBV30	.	TRBJ2-7	TGTGCCTGGGCGGACCCCCCCGCCGAGCAGTACTTC	CAWADPPAEQYF